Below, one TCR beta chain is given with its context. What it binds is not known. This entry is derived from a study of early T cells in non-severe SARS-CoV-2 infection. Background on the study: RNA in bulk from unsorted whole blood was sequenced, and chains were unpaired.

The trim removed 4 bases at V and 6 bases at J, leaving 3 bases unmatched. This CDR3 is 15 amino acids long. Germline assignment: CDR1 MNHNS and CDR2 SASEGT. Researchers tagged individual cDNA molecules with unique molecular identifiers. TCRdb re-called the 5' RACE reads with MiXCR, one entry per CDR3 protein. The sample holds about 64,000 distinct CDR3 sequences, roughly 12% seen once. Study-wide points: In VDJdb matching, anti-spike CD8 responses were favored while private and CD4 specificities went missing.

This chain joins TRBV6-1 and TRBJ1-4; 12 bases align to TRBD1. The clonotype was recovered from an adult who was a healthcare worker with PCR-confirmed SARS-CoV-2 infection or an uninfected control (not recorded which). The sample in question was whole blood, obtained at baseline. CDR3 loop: CASSGGQGAHEKLFF. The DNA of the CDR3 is TGTGCCAGCAGTGGGGGACAGGGGGCCCATGAAAAACTGTTTTTT.